This T cell receptor (beta chain) comes out of a study of memory CD4+ T cells and cytomegalovirus serostatus. Across the study: This sample comes from healthy Belgian adults, eight to ten CMV seropositive, about 23 seronegative.

The V end was cut by 4 bases, the J end by 6 bases, with 16 bases between. Germline V CDR1 and CDR2: SGHKS, YYEKEE (reference sequence). CDR3 length: 14 residues. Data came from immunoSEQ multiplex PCR; TCRdb stores just in-frame clones and leaves some out. The sample yields approximately 70,000 clones, about three quarters seen once. The sort gate was single viable CD3+CD4+CD8-CD45RO+ cells for memory CD4+ T cells. The sequence derives from an adult in good health and CMV-seropositive. Sequencing was performed on memory CD4+ T cells from blood. This rearrangement joins TRBV5-5 to TRBJ1-2; no firm D call. The CDR3 protein is CASSPPGVRNGYTF. The CDR3 region has the DNA TGTGCCAGCAGCCCCCCCGGGGTTCGGAATGGCTACACCTTC.